Below, 27 T cell receptor beta chains from the same sample are listed, as sequenced in a study of shared clonotypes between healthy human individuals (dated by TCRdb to 2018 to 2020). Libraries were made using the immunoSEQ multiplex PCR assay. In its TCRdb copy, this immuneACCESS table keeps in-frame sequences only and misses some clones. Where compared with another copy, unresolved V genes explain less than half of these, and the others have no known cause. Across this sample there are some 580,000 clones, with more than 95% seen only once. 0.3% of the sample lies in the top ten. CD8 naive samples were obtained by positive selection for CCR7 among CD45RO-negative cells, yielding a CD45RA+CCR7+ population from which TemRA cells were excluded. Source material: naive CD8+ T cells sorted from blood. The cell subset or site label, as the study defines it: CD45RA+CCR7+. Receptors originate from a man between 25 and 39 years old in good health.

The rearrangement uses TRBV6-5 and TRBJ2-1, with 7 bases identical to TRBD2. The germline CDR1 and CDR2 sequences are MNHEY and SVGAGI. The CDR3 spans 15 residues. The trim removed 3 bases at V and 7 bases at J, leaving 9 bases unmatched. CDR3 protein: CASSYMGSGNNEQFF. CDR3 DNA sequence: TGTGCCAGCAGTTATATGGGAAGCGGGAATAATGAGCAGTTCTTC.

The chain is built from TRBV5-1 and TRBJ2-6; weak D call: TRBD1 (6 bases). CDR1 is SGHRS and CDR2 is YFSETQ in the germline V gene. The ends were cut back, 6 bases at V and 1 base at J, with 11 bases in the middle. The CDR3 sequence is 15 residues long. The CDR3 spells CASIQGSSGANVLTF. The CDR3 nucleotides read TGCGCCAGCATACAGGGTTCTTCTGGGGCCAACGTCCTGACTTTC.

This chain's CDR3 is CASSLLFPSNQPQHF. Here the CDR3 DNA reads TGTGCCAGCAGCTTACTTTTCCCAAGCAATCAGCCCCAGCATTTT. This rearrangement joins TRBV7-8 to TRBJ1-5; unclear D gene. The CDR3 runs to 15 residues. Germline V gives CDR1 SGHVS, CDR2 FQNEAQ. V gave up 2 bases and J gave up 1 base, with 9 bases separating them.

V gene TRBV27 combines with J gene TRBJ2-7; 8 positions match TRBD2. With V trimmed by 7 bases and J by 4 bases, 12 bases remained unmatched. The CDR3 is made up of 15 amino acids. Germline V gene lookup returns CDR1 MNHEY and CDR2 SMNVEV (reference sequence). CDR3 DNA: TGTGCCAGCACCAATTTGGGGGCTAGCGGGTACGAGCAGTACTTC. This codes for CASTNLGASGYEQYF.

The chain joins TRBV19 to TRBJ2-5, with D perhaps TRBD2 (5 bases). V was shortened by 7 bases and J by 5 bases, with 14 bases between the two germline ends. This CDR3 comprises 13 residues. CDR1 is LNHDA and CDR2 is SQIVND in the germline V gene (reference sequence). CDR3 DNA: TGTGCCAGTACATCGGGGTTGTTGGAGACCCAGTACTTC. Translated, it gives CASTSGLLETQYF.

As to this clone: This same CDR3 is encoded by further DNA sequences in the sample. The V gene is TRBV6-5, the J gene TRBJ2-7; D is uncertain. V shed 2 bases and J shed 4 bases, with 3 bases lying between them. Germline V gene sequence: CDR1 MNHEY, CDR2 SVGAGI. The CDR3 length is 11 residues. The CDR3: CASSYLYEQYF. The CDR3 nucleotides read TGTGCCAGCAGTTACCTTTACGAGCAGTACTTC.

V and J are TRBV27 and TRBJ1-2; D is possibly TRBD1 (5 bases). The CDR3 spans 16 residues. Germline CDR1 and CDR2: MNHEY and SMNVEV (reference sequence). V lost 1 base and J lost 4, with 16 bases in between. Here the CDR3 DNA reads TGTGCCAGCAGTTTATTGGTGGCCGGGGGGACCTATGGCTACACCTTC. Protein product: CASSLLVAGGTYGYTF.

The chain uses TRBV5-1 and TRBJ2-2; tentatively, D is TRBD1 (5 bases). This CDR3 spans 15 amino acids. Germline CDR1 is SGHRS and CDR2 is YFSETQ. V lost 4 bases to trimming and J lost 5 bases, with 15 bases between them. The DNA for the CDR3 is TGCGCCAGCAGCGGTTACAGGAGTAGTACCGGGGAGCTGTTTTTT. This encodes CASSGYRSSTGELFF.

This chain uses TRBV27 with TRBJ1-1; D might be TRBD1 (6 bases). Germline V gene lookup returns CDR1 MNHEY and CDR2 SMNVEV (reference sequence). Trimming cost V 4 bases and J 3 bases, with 12 bases left between them. The CDR3 extends over 14 amino acids. The CDR3 here is CASSSNRAHTEAFF. The CDR3 DNA reads as TGTGCCAGCAGTTCGAACAGGGCCCACACTGAAGCTTTCTTT.

V usage is TRBV14 and J usage is TRBJ2-1; D is unresolved. The CDR3 is made up of 18 amino acids. The V end was cut by 0 bases, the J end by 9 bases, with 24 bases between. Germline V gene sequence: CDR1 SGHDN, CDR2 FVKESK. The CDR3 region is CASSQDLKRKPQVGEQFF. The CDR3 DNA reads as TGTGCCAGCAGCCAAGATCTGAAGAGGAAGCCTCAGGTCGGTGAGCAGTTCTTC.

This chain joins TRBV10-3 and TRBJ1-1; D may be TRBD1 (5 bases). Trimming pared 2 bases from V and 2 bases from J, leaving 6 bases between. The V gene's germline CDR1 is ENHRY and CDR2 SYGVKD. This CDR3 region has 13 residues. The DNA for the CDR3 is TGTGCCATCAGTGAGAGGGGAAACACTGAAGCTTTCTTT. Its translation: CAISERGNTEAFF.

This chain uses TRBV7-9 with TRBJ1-1; no firm D call. Germline lookup yields CDR1 SEHNR and CDR2 FQNEAQ (reference sequence). Trimming cost V 0 bases and J 6 bases, with 5 bases left between them. This CDR3 is built from 12 residues. Here the CDR3 DNA reads TGTGCCAGCAGCTTAGCCAGCCCTGAAGCTTTCTTT. Its translation is CASSLASPEAFF.

The chain combines TRBV19 with TRBJ2-6; 13 bases match TRBD2. Trimming cost V 4 bases and J 0 bases; bases outside gene matches: 12. The V gene's germline CDR1 is LNHDA and CDR2 SQIVND (reference sequence). CDR3 length equals 21 residues. Here the CDR3 DNA reads TGTGCCAGTAGTACTCACTTGACTAGCGGGAGGTGGGGCTCTGGGGCCAACGTCCTGACTTTC. Its protein is CASSTHLTSGRWGSGANVLTF.

This chain uses TRBV9 with TRBJ2-1; the match to TRBD1 covers 9 bases. Germline CDR1 reads SGDLS; CDR2 reads YYNGEE. This CDR3 region has 16 residues. V lost 3 bases and J lost 5; bases outside the gene matches: 9. The CDR3 coding sequence is TGTGCCAGCAGCGGAAAAGCGGGACAGGGAGACAATGAGCAGTTCTTC. This encodes CASSGKAGQGDNEQFF.

The chain links TRBV21-1 to TRBJ1-5. TRBV21-1 is deemed a pseudogene. The CDR3 consists of 15 residues. The CDR3 nucleotides read TGTGCCAGCAGCGCCCGGGGAGGTAGCAATCAGCCCCAGCATTTT. It translates to CASSARGGSNQPQHF.

This rearrangement joins TRBV7-7 to TRBJ2-5; no definite D call. This CDR3 is 14 amino acids long. CDR1 and CDR2 (germline): SSHAT, FNYEAQ (reference sequence). Trimming removed 4 bases at V and 0 bases at J, with 9 bases between. The CDR3 nucleotides are TGTGCCAGCAGCTCTCGGCGGCACCAAGAGACCCAGTACTTC. Amino acids: CASSSRRHQETQYF.

The chain is built from TRBV6-5 and TRBJ1-3; D perhaps matches TRBD1 (5 bases). V shed 2 bases and J shed 4 bases, with 9 bases lying between them. The CDR3 is made up of 14 amino acids. Germline V lookup: CDR1 MNHEY, CDR2 SVGAGI. The CDR3 sequence is CASSYGAAGNTIYF. CDR3 in DNA: TGTGCCAGCAGTTACGGGGCTGCCGGAAACACCATATATTTT.

This chain connects TRBV11-3 to TRBJ2-7, with a possible D match to TRBD2 (6 bases). CDR3 length: 14 residues. Germline CDR1 reads SGHNT; CDR2 reads YENEEA. With 5 bases removed from V and 0 bases from J, the gap between germline ends came to 11 bases. The CDR3 coding sequence is TGTGCCAGCAGCCACGGGGGATACTCCTACGAGCAGTACTTC. This gives the protein CASSHGGYSYEQYF.

The V and J genes are TRBV6-4 and TRBJ2-3; D may correspond to TRBD1 or TRBD2 (5 bases each). The CDR3 is 14 amino acids. The germline gives CDR1 MRHNA, CDR2 SNTAGT. Trimming removed 7 bases at V and 2 bases at J, with 13 bases between. The CDR3 bases are TGTGCCAGCAACACAGTGGGACCCACAGATACGCAGTATTTT. Translated, it gives CASNTVGPTDTQYF.

In regard to this clone: The same CDR3 also results from other DNA sequences found in this sample. The chain has TRBV5-1 and TRBJ2-7; D ambiguous. Germline CDR1 SGHRS, CDR2 YFSETQ. This CDR3 comprises 13 residues. The V end was cut by 2 bases, the J end by 0 bases, with 6 bases between. The CDR3 nucleotides read TGCGCCAGCAGCTTCGGCATCTCCTACGAGCAGTACTTC. It is translated as CASSFGISYEQYF.

The chain is built from TRBV6-6 and TRBJ2-7; D remains ambiguous. V lost 0 bases, J lost 6 bases, and 15 bases lay in between. Germline CDR1 MNHNY, CDR2 SVGAGI (reference sequence). The length of the CDR3 is 15 residues. CDR3 nucleotide sequence: TGTGCCAGCAGTTACTCTTTCGACTTAGAAGGCGAGCAGTACTTC. Amino acid sequence: CASSYSFDLEGEQYF.

The chain links TRBV11-2 to TRBJ2-2; 7 bases fit TRBD2. After removal of 4 bases from V and 7 bases from J, the junction contained 6 bases not matched to a gene. This CDR3 is built from 14 residues. CDR1 and CDR2 (germline): SGHAT, FQNNGV. The CDR3 protein is CASSSAGLHGELFF. The CDR3 DNA is TGTGCCAGCAGCTCAGCGGGACTACACGGGGAGCTGTTTTTT.

The chain carries TRBV27 and TRBJ2-1, with TRBD2 identical over 8 bases. This CDR3 region has 16 residues. With V trimmed by 5 bases and J by 3 bases, 9 bases remained unmatched. Germline-derived CDR1 and CDR2 are MNHEY and SMNVEV (reference sequence). The CDR3 loop is CASSLSAGVIYNEQFF. The CDR3 region has the DNA TGTGCCAGCAGTCTCTCAGCGGGAGTTATCTACAATGAGCAGTTCTTC.

The CDR3 sequence is CASSGDRDNEQFF. The CDR3, as DNA: TGTGCCAGCAGCGGGGACCGAGACAATGAGCAGTTCTTC. This rearrangement joins TRBV2 to TRBJ2-1; the D call may be TRBD1 or TRBD2 (5 bases each). The CDR3 is 13 residues long. Germline CDR1 SNHLY, CDR2 FYNNEI. Trimming cost V 6 bases and J 5 bases, with 11 bases left between them. The complete variable domain, with remaining parts taken from reference TRBV2 and TRBJ2-1, reads EPEVTQTPSHQVTQMGQEVILRCVPISNHLYFYWYRQILGQKVEFLVSFYNNEISEKSEIFDDQFSVERPDGSNFTLKIRSTKLEDSAMYFCASSGDRDNEQFFGPGTRLTVL.

The chain uses TRBV5-4 and TRBJ1-2; possible D gene TRBD1, 5 bases. The length of the CDR3 is 13 residues. The germline V and J ends were trimmed by 5 bases and 14 bases, with 22 bases remaining between them. Germline V lookup: CDR1 SGHNT, CDR2 YYREEE (reference sequence). Here the CDR3 reads CASSDRGAWRETF. CDR3 bases: TGTGCCAGCAGTGATAGAGGGGCTTGGAGGGAGACCTTC.

As for this clone: The sample carries other DNA sequences with the same CDR3. The genes are TRBV5-1 and TRBJ2-7, with D unresolved. Germline V gene sequence: CDR1 SGHRS, CDR2 YFSETQ. Deletions cut 3 bases from V and 0 bases from J, with 1 base between. There are 11 residues in the CDR3. Here the CDR3 reads CASSSSYEQYF. In DNA, the CDR3 is TGCGCCAGCAGCTCCTCCTACGAGCAGTACTTC. The full variable domain, its missing parts supplied by reference TRBV5-1 and TRBJ2-7, is KAGVTQTPRYLIKTRGQQVTLSCSPISGHRSVSWYQQTPGQGLQFLFEYFSETQRNKGNFPGRFSGRQFSNSRSEMNVSTLELGDSALYLCASSSSYEQYFGPGTRLTVT.

The chain is built from TRBV12-5 and TRBJ1-2; D might be TRBD1 (5 bases). Germline V lookup: CDR1 LGHNT, CDR2 FRNRAP. Trimming shortened V by 5 bases and J by 4 bases, and 14 bases separated the two germline ends. The CDR3 has 14 residues. The CDR3 here is CASGADTRGYGYTF. In nucleotides, the CDR3 is TGTGCTAGTGGTGCGGACACCAGAGGCTATGGCTACACCTTC. Together with reference TRBV12-5 and TRBJ1-2, the CDR3 gives the full variable domain: DARVTQTPRHKVTEMGQEVTMRCQPILGHNTVFWYRQTMMQGLELLAYFRNRAPLDDSGMPKDRFSAEMPDATLATLKIQPSEPRDSAVYFCASGADTRGYGYTFGSGTRLTVV.